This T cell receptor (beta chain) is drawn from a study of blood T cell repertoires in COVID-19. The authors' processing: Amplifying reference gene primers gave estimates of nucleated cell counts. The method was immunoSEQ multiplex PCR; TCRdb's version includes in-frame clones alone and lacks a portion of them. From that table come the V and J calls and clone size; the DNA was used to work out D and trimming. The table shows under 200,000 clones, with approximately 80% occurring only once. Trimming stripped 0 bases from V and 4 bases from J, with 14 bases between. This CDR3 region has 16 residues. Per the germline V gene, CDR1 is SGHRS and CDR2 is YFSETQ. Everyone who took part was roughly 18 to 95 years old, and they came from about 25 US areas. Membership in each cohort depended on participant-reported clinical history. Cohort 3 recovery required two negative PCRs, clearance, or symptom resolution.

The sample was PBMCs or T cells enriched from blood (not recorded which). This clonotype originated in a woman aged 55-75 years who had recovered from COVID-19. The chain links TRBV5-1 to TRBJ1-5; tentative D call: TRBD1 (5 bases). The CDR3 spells CASSLGGGSMNQPQHF. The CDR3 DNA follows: TGCGCCAGCAGCTTGGGGGGCGGGAGTATGAATCAGCCCCAGCATTTT. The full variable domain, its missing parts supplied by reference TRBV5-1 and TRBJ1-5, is KAGVTQTPRYLIKTRGQQVTLSCSPISGHRSVSWYQQTPGQGLQFLFEYFSETQRNKGNFPGRFSGRQFSNSRSEMNVSTLELGDSALYLCASSLGGGSMNQPQHFGDGTRLSIL.